The TCR beta chain under discussion was sequenced for a study of metastatic and nonmetastatic thyroid tumors. On the study more broadly: Malignant thyroid and benign thyroid patients provided blood and tumor or nodule tissue whose repertoires were compared. Study findings and constraints: Compared with benign nodules, malignant thyroid tumors were reported to have significantly higher TCR beta diversity in both blood and tumor.

Ahead of thyroid surgery, no patient had received treatment of any kind. Germline V lookup: CDR1 DFQATT, CDR2 SNEGSKA (reference sequence). V shed 1 base and J shed 7 bases, with 5 bases lying between them. The CDR3 is 11 amino acids. Concerning this clone: Antigen: not known. The same CDR3 arises from other DNA sequences in this sample as well.

Per the original methods: What underpinned the distant-metastasis classifier for papillary thyroid cancer was the set of CDR3 differences across clinicopathological groups. TCRdb re-called clones from the PCR reads using MiXCR. These V and J calls originate from TCRdb's pipeline instead of the authors' own analysis. The table shows 60,000 or so clones, with 25% to 30% occurring only once. V is TRBV20-1 and J is TRBJ2-1; D ambiguous. This clonotype was obtained from a female donor with papillary thyroid cancer or a benign thyroid nodule (not recorded which). Some clones in this sample may be carry-over from other donors' samples. The sequencing sample was made of blood. The CDR3 sequence is CSARVLNEQFF. For the CDR3, the DNA is TGCAGTGCTAGAGTCCTGAATGAGCAGTTCTTC.